Below, 24 T cell receptor beta chains from the same sample are listed, as sequenced in a study of PD-1 blockade in classical Hodgkin lymphoma. The protocol was immunoSEQ multiplex PCR, while the TCRdb copy is restricted to in-frame clones and leaves out a portion. The sample includes roughly 140,000 clones, 78% seen only once; the top ten take 7% to 9.5%. No patient escaped relapse after autologous stem cell transplantation, and brentuximab vedotin exposure varied. The sample consisted of peripheral blood mononuclear cells (PBMCs), taken before the second cycle of nivolumab. These receptor sequences come from a human donor with classical Hodgkin lymphoma.

V gene TRBV9 combines with J gene TRBJ1-2; maybe TRBD1 (5 bases). This CDR3 region has 14 residues. The V and J ends lost 0 bases and 6 bases respectively, with 12 bases between them. Germline CDR1 reads SGDLS; CDR2 reads YYNGEE. The CDR3 protein is CASSVDGGTDGYTF. For the CDR3, the DNA is TGTGCCAGCAGCGTAGATGGGGGAACGGATGGCTACACCTTC.

The chain couples TRBV5-4 to TRBJ1-1; D not resolved. Trimming took off 2 bases at V and 0 bases at J, with 8 bases between the two ends. Per germline, CDR1 SGHNT and CDR2 YYREEE (reference sequence). This CDR3 region has 14 residues. Here the CDR3 DNA reads TGTGCCAGCAGCTTATATGGGATGAACACTGAAGCTTTCTTT. It yields the protein CASSLYGMNTEAFF.

This chain joins TRBV28 and TRBJ2-7; TRBD1 agrees at 7 bases. The ends lost 11 bases at V and 3 bases at J; junction bases unmatched: 10. Germline V gives CDR1 MDHEN, CDR2 SYDVKM. CDR3 length: 13 residues. The CDR3 is CAVQGPLIYEQYF. DNA of the CDR3: TGTGCCGTACAGGGGCCCCTTATCTACGAGCAGTACTTC.

V is TRBV5-1 and J is TRBJ2-7; D tentatively reads TRBD1 or TRBD2 (5 bases each). The CDR3 has 14 amino acids. V lost 1 base to trimming and J lost 6 bases, with 14 bases between them. Germline CDR1 reads SGHRS; CDR2 reads YFSETQ. The CDR3 coding sequence is TGCGCCAGCAGCTTGTCTGGGACGGGCTTCGAGCAGTACTTC. Protein sequence: CASSLSGTGFEQYF.

This clone was seen more than once but under ten times. The chain couples TRBV7-9 to TRBJ1-4; D is perhaps TRBD1 (5 bases). V dropped 3 bases and J dropped 0 bases, with 14 bases sitting between them. Per the germline V gene, CDR1 is SEHNR and CDR2 is FQNEAQ (reference sequence). CDR3 size: 17 residues. The CDR3 is CASSFGGGEATNEKLFF. The CDR3 DNA sequence: TGTGCCAGCAGCTTCGGCGGGGGAGAGGCAACTAATGAAAAACTGTTTTTT.

The rearrangement uses TRBV7-6 and TRBJ2-3; 7 positions match TRBD1. J lost 4 bases, V lost 2 bases, and 6 bases had no gene match. Germline CDR1 SGHVS, CDR2 FNYEAQ. This CDR3 is built from 15 residues. This chain's CDR3 is CASSLPTGQSDTQYF. The CDR3 DNA sequence: TGTGCCAGCAGCTTACCGACAGGGCAGTCAGATACGCAGTATTTT. The variable domain in full, completed from reference TRBV7-6 and TRBJ2-3, reads GAGVSQSPRYKVTKRGQDVALRCDPISGHVSLYWYRQALGQGPEFLTYFNYEAQQDKSGLPNDRFSAERPEGSISTLTIQRTEQRDSAMYRCASSLPTGQSDTQYFGPGTRLTVL.

This rearrangement joins TRBV6-6 to TRBJ2-2; D ambiguous. Looked up from germline, CDR1 is MNHNY and CDR2 is SVGAGI (reference sequence). The CDR3 has 11 amino acids. V was shortened by 7 bases and J by 5 bases, with 5 bases between the two germline ends. This CDR3 is CASMQTGELFF. CDR3 coding DNA: TGTGCCAGCATGCAGACCGGGGAGCTGTTTTTT.

V gene TRBV6-5 combines with J gene TRBJ1-1, with 8 bases that match TRBD1. Germline assignment: CDR1 MNHEY and CDR2 SVGAGI. The junction had 5 bases not matched to a gene; V was cut back by 1 base and J by 1 base. CDR3 length: 16 amino acids. The DNA for the CDR3 is TGTGCCAGCAGTTACTTATGGACAGGGAAGAACACTGAAGCTTTCTTT. Its translation: CASSYLWTGKNTEAFF.

The chain links TRBV7-3 to TRBJ1-2, with D unresolved. The CDR3 spans 13 residues. Trimming took 2 bases from V and 3 from J, leaving 7 bases between them. CDR1 is SGHTA and CDR2 is FQGTGA in the germline V gene. CDR3 bases: TGTGCCAGCAGCTTAGCCAGACACTATGGCTACACCTTC. Translated: CASSLARHYGYTF.

The J gene is TRBJ2-4, the V gene TRBV7-9; TRBD1 aligns across 9 bases. The CDR3 has 16 residues. The V and J ends lost 5 bases and 0 bases, in that order; junction bases with no gene match: 5. Germline V lookup: CDR1 SEHNR, CDR2 FQNEAQ (reference sequence). The CDR3 bases are TGTGCCAGCAGCCGGACAGGGGCTGTAGCCAAAAACATTCAGTACTTC. Its translation is CASSRTGAVAKNIQYF.

This clone was found once. The V and J genes are TRBV5-6 and TRBJ1-2; 8 bases map to TRBD1. The CDR3 is 17 residues long. Losses at the gene ends were 2 bases for V and 0 bases for J; bases not matched to a gene: 9. From germline, CDR1 is SGHDT and CDR2 YYEEEE. The CDR3 loop is CASSFYGQGTANYGYTF. CDR3 bases: TGTGCCAGCAGCTTTTACGGACAGGGAACAGCTAACTATGGCTACACCTTC.

The V gene is TRBV9, the J gene TRBJ1-2; no firm D call. The CDR3 sequence is 15 residues long. The germline V gene has CDR1 SGDLS and CDR2 YYNGEE. Trimming removed 2 bases from V and 0 bases from J, with 11 bases in between. CDR3 coding DNA: TGTGCCAGCAGCGTGGGCAGAGTTGCTAACTATGGCTACACCTTC. Its translation: CASSVGRVANYGYTF.

The chain couples TRBV4-3 to TRBJ1-2, with a possible D match to TRBD1 (6 bases). The CDR3 covers 15 residues. CDR1 and CDR2 from the germline V gene are LGHNA and YSLEER. Trimming left V 3 bases short and J 8 bases short, with 19 bases between. For the CDR3, the DNA is TGCGCCAGCAGCCACCTCAACAGGGATGGGTCGGGCTACACCTTC. Amino acids: CASSHLNRDGSGYTF.

The rearrangement links TRBV30 to TRBJ1-5; TRBD1 matches 10 bases. Germline CDR1 reads GTSNPN; CDR2 reads SVGIG (reference sequence). V was pared by 3 bases and J by 7 bases, with 6 bases of the junction left unmatched. The CDR3 contains 14 residues. The chain's CDR3 is CAWRGQGFEQPQHF. CDR3 coding DNA: TGTGCCTGGAGGGGACAGGGGTTCGAGCAGCCCCAGCATTTT.

In this sample, this clone turned up a few times. The genes are TRBV19 and TRBJ2-5; 9 bases are shared with TRBD1. This CDR3 is built from 16 residues. From germline, CDR1 is LNHDA and CDR2 SQIVND (reference sequence). V was clipped by 5 bases and J by 2 bases; unmatched bases: 9. The CDR3 protein is CASSADRGVGQETQYF. The CDR3 DNA reads as TGTGCCAGTAGTGCGGACAGGGGAGTTGGGCAAGAGACCCAGTACTTC.

There are a few counts of this clone. This chain connects TRBV28 to TRBJ1-5; 8 bases agree with TRBD1. The V gene's germline CDR1 is MDHEN and CDR2 SYDVKM. Losses at the gene ends were 6 bases for V and 0 bases for J; bases not matched to a gene: 7. The CDR3 contains 16 residues. CDR3 coding DNA: TGTGCCAGCAGCCCCCCGGGACAGGTTAGCAATCAGCCCCAGCATTTT. Protein sequence: CASSPPGQVSNQPQHF.

This clone is a singleton in its sample. The chain has TRBV28 and TRBJ1-6, with 7 bases lining up with TRBD1. The CDR3 is 16 amino acids. Germline V lookup: CDR1 MDHEN, CDR2 SYDVKM. V lost 6 bases to trimming and J lost 11 bases; unmatched junction nucleotides: 16. The CDR3 nucleotides read TGTGCCAGCAGCCGTTACGACCAAGGGGGCGCCCCACCCCTCCACTTT. It translates to CASSRYDQGGAPPLHF. The variable domain in full, with the rest retrieved from reference TRBV28 and TRBJ1-6, is DVKVTQSSRYLVKRTGEKVFLECVQDMDHENMFWYRQDPGLGLRLIYFSYDVKMKEKGDIPEGYSVSREKKERFSLILESASTNQTSMYLCASSRYDQGGAPPLHFGNGTRLTVT.

This clone appeared a few times. This chain links TRBV27 with TRBJ2-3; 7 bases are shared with TRBD1. CDR3 length equals 14 residues. V lost 6 bases, J lost 5 bases, and 8 bases stayed unmatched. Germline assignment: CDR1 MNHEY and CDR2 SMNVEV (reference sequence). The CDR3: CASRDTGAGDTQYF. The DNA of the CDR3 is TGTGCCAGCAGGGACACAGGGGCGGGAGATACGCAGTATTTT.

The chain recombines TRBV30 with TRBJ1-4; possible D gene TRBD1, 5 bases. V lost 3 bases to trimming and J lost 6 bases, with 11 bases between them. This CDR3 region has 13 residues. Germline values: CDR1 GTSNPN, CDR2 SVGIG (reference sequence). CDR3 DNA: TGTGCCTGGAGCCTGGGGCCTTATGAAAAACTGTTTTTT. Protein product: CAWSLGPYEKLFF.

The chain employs TRBV7-9 and TRBJ2-5; the D is unclear. V lost 10 bases and J 1 base, leaving 10 bases between the germline ends. Germline CDR1 is SEHNR and CDR2 is FQNEAQ (reference sequence). The CDR3 extends over 12 amino acids. This CDR3 reads CATQGSQETQYF. The CDR3 DNA follows: TGTGCCACCCAAGGTTCCCAAGAGACCCAGTACTTC.

This chain connects TRBV6-5 to TRBJ2-5; D gene unclear. This CDR3 is 15 amino acids long. Germline V gene data show CDR1 as MNHEY and CDR2 as SVGAGI. V was trimmed by 0 bases and J by 5 bases, leaving 13 bases between them. The CDR3 nucleotides read TGTGCCAGCAGTTACTCTGCCCCCGCCGGGGAGACCCAGTACTTC. It specifies CASSYSAPAGETQYF.

V usage is TRBV28 and J usage is TRBJ2-1; D is tentatively TRBD1 or TRBD2 (6 bases each). There are 14 residues in the CDR3. CDR1 is MDHEN, CDR2 SYDVKM, per germline. Trimming removed 7 bases from V and 8 bases from J, with 18 bases in between. The CDR3 DNA is TGTGCCAGCACTTTGGGGGGCCAAATCGATGAGCAGTTCTTC. Encoded protein: CASTLGGQIDEQFF.

This chain links TRBV6-5 with TRBJ2-7; 10 bases map to TRBD1. This CDR3 spans 14 amino acids. CDR1 and CDR2 from the germline V gene are MNHEY and SVGAGI. J lost 5 bases, V lost 4 bases, and 5 bases had no gene match. The CDR3, as DNA: TGTGCCAGCAGTTTGGACAGGGGGTCCGACGAGCAGTACTTC. This codes for CASSLDRGSDEQYF.

V is TRBV5-6 and J is TRBJ2-3; 7 bases fit TRBD2. V dropped 3 bases and J dropped 2; count of bases not matched to a gene: 12. This CDR3 is built from 17 residues. Germline V lookup: CDR1 SGHDT, CDR2 YYEEEE. This CDR3 is CASSWGPLATLTDTQYF. The CDR3 nucleotides read TGTGCCAGCAGCTGGGGCCCACTAGCGACTCTCACAGATACGCAGTATTTT.